This T cell receptor beta chain appears in the sequencing data of a study of cytomegalovirus exposure and HLA in healthy donors. Study-wide context: Around 180 million T cells yielded 90 million to 130 million unique TCR beta sequences in earlier analysis. Findings and caveats of the study: The authors judged a highly shared variant cluster likely a sequencing artifact. The productive fraction for most TCR beta V segments was about 87% or about 30% in an earlier analysis.

The CDR3 sequence is 16 residues long. V shed 0 bases, J shed 6 bases, and the junction held 7 bases outside the gene matches. The V gene's germline CDR1 is ENHRY and CDR2 SYGVKD. Whereas donors were nominally healthy upon sampling, unrecorded immune exposures were probable. This clone was counted a few times. Its antigen is not identified. 13 Jbeta primers and 60 Vbeta primers were used for the PCR. Clones were sequenced by immunoSEQ multiplex PCR, and TCRdb holds only the in-frame ones, with some missing. This table holds around 97,000 clones, less than 9.5% found once. V usage is TRBV10-3 and J usage is TRBJ2-3, with 9 nucleotides matching TRBD2. The source material was PBMCs. The source of this sequence is a middle-aged man in good health and CMV-seropositive. Here the CDR3 reads CAISESPAGGSDTQYF. CDR3 coding DNA: TGTGCCATCAGTGAGTCCCCAGCGGGAGGATCGGATACGCAGTATTTT.